A single sample gave rise to the 12 T cell receptor beta chains below, sequenced in a study of identical twins. One entry per CDR3 protein, called by TCRdb with MiXCR from the 5' RACE reads. The sample carries 520,000 or so distinct CDR3 sequences, approximately 22% recorded once. This sample also belongs to another study, concerning T cells expressing NK-cell markers.

The sample taken for sequencing was CD4+ T cells sorted from blood. Receptor source: a woman under 30 in good health.

This clonotype was detected only a few times. The rearrangement uses TRBV10-3 and TRBJ2-5; D is ambiguous. Trimming shortened V by 3 bases and J by 2 bases, and 7 bases separated the two germline ends. The length of the CDR3 is 13 residues. The V gene's germline CDR1 is ENHRY and CDR2 SYGVKD. DNA of the CDR3: TGTGCCATCAGTGATTTACAGCAAGAGACCCAGTACTTC. Its protein product is CAISDLQQETQYF.

This sequence joins TRBV12-3 or TRBV12-4 and TRBJ2-3; D call uncertain. With 10 bases removed from V and 1 base from J, the gap between germline ends came to 9 bases. The CDR3 runs 12 residues. The CDR3 protein is CATARGTDTQYF. The CDR3 nucleotides are TGTGCCACCGCCCGGGGCACAGATACGCAGTATTTT.

The rearrangement joins TRBV20-1 to TRBJ2-3; no clear D. The V end was cut by 3 bases, the J end by 11 bases, with 33 bases between. The CDR3 is made up of 18 amino acids. In germline, CDR1 is DFQATT, CDR2 SNEGSKA (reference sequence). CDR3 sequence reads: CSASALGEGILSRRWQYF. The CDR3, as DNA: TGCAGTGCTAGTGCCCTCGGAGAAGGGATCCTTAGCAGGAGATGGCAGTATTTT.

This clonotype has only a few counts. The chain uses TRBV2 and TRBJ2-1; 7 nucleotides agree with TRBD2. This CDR3 region has 15 residues. V trimming: 3 bases; J trimming: 5 bases; junction bases outside the gene matches: 7. The V gene's germline CDR1 is SNHLY and CDR2 FYNNEI. The CDR3 spells CASSDLGTTNNEQFF. CDR3 coding DNA: TGTGCCAGCAGTGACCTTGGGACTACAAACAATGAGCAGTTCTTC.

The chain joins TRBV9 to TRBJ2-5; 9 nucleotides align to TRBD2. There are 16 residues in the CDR3. The trim removed 0 bases at V and 1 base at J, leaving 4 bases unmatched. From germline, CDR1 is SGDLS and CDR2 YYNGEE. DNA of the CDR3: TGTGCCAGCAGCGTAGGTGCTAGCGGGACCCAAGAGACCCAGTACTTC. Translation gives CASSVGASGTQETQYF.

This clonotype has just a few counts. This chain links TRBV7-2 with TRBJ2-1; the match to TRBD2 covers 10 bases. The V and J ends lost 5 bases and 8 bases, in that order; junction bases with no gene match: 9. This CDR3 is built from 15 residues. Germline CDR1 SGHTA, CDR2 FQGNSA. CDR3 nucleotides: TGTGCCAGCAGCCGTCTAGCGGGAGTCATGTATGAGCAGTTCTTC. Its protein product is CASSRLAGVMYEQFF.

This clonotype was found a few times. The chain employs TRBV12-3 or TRBV12-4 and TRBJ2-2; 8 bases match TRBD2. The CDR3 spans 20 residues. V gave up 6 bases and J gave up 4 bases; unmatched junction bases: 22. In DNA form, the CDR3 reads TGTGCCAGCAGCCATCTCCGGGGACTAGTAGACCGGGTCATCACCGGGGAGCTGTTTTTT. Its protein product is CASSHLRGLVDRVITGELFF.

This clonotype appeared a few times. V is TRBV20-1 and J is TRBJ2-7, with 8 bases fitting TRBD1. There are 14 residues in the CDR3. Trimming removed 4 bases from V and 3 bases from J; junction bases left unmatched: 8. The germline V gene encodes CDR1 DFQATT and CDR2 SNEGSKA (reference sequence). CDR3 coding DNA: TGCAGTGCTACAGGGGGCAGTAGAGACTACGAGCAGTACTTC. This gives the protein CSATGGSRDYEQYF.

The genes are TRBV12-3 or TRBV12-4 and TRBJ2-2, with 10 bases identical to TRBD2. The V gene end was trimmed by 7 bases and the J gene end by 1 base; junction bases not matched to a gene: 9. The CDR3 consists of 17 residues. The CDR3 DNA follows: TGTGCCAGCAAGCAGGTGGCTAGCGGGGGGAACACCGGGGAGCTGTTTTTT. Translated: CASKQVASGGNTGELFF.

The chain joins TRBV15 to TRBJ2-2; weak D call: TRBD1 (6 bases). This CDR3 spans 12 amino acids. Trimming removed 4 bases at V and 8 bases at J, with 8 bases between. Germline assignment: CDR1 LNHNV and CDR2 YYDKDF (reference sequence). The CDR3 DNA is TGTGCCACCAGCACGAGGGGGGGGGAGCTGTTTTTT. As protein: CATSTRGGELFF.

This clonotype showed up just a few times. The CDR3: CAISLAAGGSGEQYF. The CDR3 region has the DNA TGTGCCATCAGTTTAGCGGCAGGGGGATCGGGGGAGCAGTACTTC. This rearrangement joins TRBV10-3 to TRBJ2-7; a possible D gene is TRBD1 (7 bases). The CDR3 contains 15 residues. V lost 5 bases and J 7 bases, leaving 21 bases between the germline ends. CDR1 is ENHRY and CDR2 is SYGVKD in the germline V gene.

This clonotype was counted ten times or more. J is TRBJ1-4 and V is TRBV5-1, with D possibly being TRBD1 (5 bases). Per germline, CDR1 SGHRS and CDR2 YFSETQ. Trimming cost V 4 bases and J 5 bases, with 15 bases left between them. The length of the CDR3 is 15 residues. In DNA form, the CDR3 reads TGCGCCAGCAGCGCCAGGGAAGAAGAGAATGAAAAACTGTTTTTT. Translation gives CASSAREEENEKLFF.